What follows describes a single T cell receptor (beta chain). The antigen is not known. Per sample, roughly 530 nanograms of biopsy DNA were TCRB immunosequenced. Profiled with immunoSEQ multiplex PCR; TCRdb holds only in-frame clones, not every one. The profile covers more than 15,000 clones, with about 55% appearing a single time and around 6.1% taken by the ten largest. This sample was included in a study of T cell repertoires in ileal Crohn's disease. The study, taken as a whole, reports: Sorted CD8 T cells held more high-frequency clones than CD4. Active smokers at surgery had more clonal expansions than non-smokers.

Sequencing used ileal tissue. The source is an adult with Crohn's disease.

In DNA form, the CDR3 reads TGTGCCAGCAGTGGTGGGCGGGGGTACCAAGAGACCCAGTACTTC. Translating gives CASSGGRGYQETQYF. V usage is TRBV2 and J usage is TRBJ2-5, with 7 bases lining up with TRBD2. The CDR3 sequence is 15 residues long. Trimming cost V 4 bases and J 0 bases; bases outside gene matches: 5. Germline V gene lookup returns CDR1 SNHLY and CDR2 FYNNEI.